This TCR beta chain was recorded in a study of lymphopenia after photon versus proton radiotherapy (dated by TCRdb to between 2018 and 2021). Regarding the complete study: The study compared the immunological effects of photon versus proton radiation therapy in patients with gastrointestinal tumors who developed high-grade lymphopenia. A cohort of around 21 patients with gastrointestinal tumors who received either photon or proton therapy and subsequently developed lymphopenia was included. The study aimed to characterize how the two radiation modalities differ in their impact on the immune system.

Worth noting for this clone: The antigen this receptor binds is unknown. No much larger clonotype is one base removed from it; base qualities were not supplied.

V is pared back by 5 bases and J by 6 bases, with 14 bases lying between the germline termini. The CDR3 goes from the cysteine to the phenylalanine over 14 residues. Solely the CDR3 DNA is kept, with 42 bases framed from the first base. CDR1 KGHSH and CDR2 LQKENI were looked up in the germline V gene. Summary of the overall study and its limitations: Across the cohort, among patients who died, a greater drop in TCR diversity after the nadir was inversely correlated with overall survival time. After the lymphocyte count nadir, oligoclonal expansion, especially of CD8+ Temra cells, was observed in photon-treated repertoires, and the drop in diversity was driven by this expansion. Proton-treated patients stayed relatively stable during treatment, while photon-treated patients lost naive T cells and TCR diversity and gained effector/memory populations. The survival association was examined only in patients who died, and the authors described better survival with proton therapy as a possibility, not as a demonstrated result.

The library relied on the immunoSEQ multiplex PCR assay. Alongside multiparametric flow cytometry, deep sequencing of rearranged TCR beta loci was used to profile the T cell repertoires. TCRdb retrieved this table from immuneACCESS and kept in-frame rearrangements only. Not all clones are present; in checked studies, unresolved V genes account for under half, and no reason is known for the remainder. In this sample the table shows tens of thousands of clones, about nine tenths of which occur a single time. 0.65% to 0.9% of the sample is held by the ten biggest clonotypes. The source material was peripheral blood, sampled from a patient treated with photon-based radiotherapy. The chain is assembled from TRBV18 and TRBJ1-5, with the D segment identity uncertain. The clonotype originates from a woman aged 45-65 years with cholangiocarcinoma. The sequence in DNA is TGTGCCAGCTCATCTACAGTGGGAGGTCAGCCCCAGCATTTT. Translated, it reads CASSSTVGGQPQHF.